The rows below give T cell receptor beta chains drawn from one sample of a study of blood T cell repertoires in COVID-19. Method: immunoSEQ multiplex PCR; TCRdb's copy keeps in-frame clones and lacks some. Here the sample spans roughly 130,000 clones, under 85% being singletons. The source material was peripheral blood. These receptors all come from a woman between 55 and 75 years old with acute or convalescent COVID-19. Both conserved end residues are part of each CDR3. Each record gives: D gene, V gene, J gene, CDR3 protein. A D gene is named only where the DNA matches it firmly.

d_gene: NA
v_gene: TRBV9
j_gene: TRBJ1-4
CDR3aa: CASSVAQGGEKLFF

d_gene: TRBD2
v_gene: TRBV7-7
j_gene: TRBJ2-5
CDR3aa: CASSPAGGGQETQYF

d_gene: TRBD1
v_gene: TRBV7-8
j_gene: TRBJ1-6
CDR3aa: CASSFPRTGGTNSPLHF

d_gene: NA
v_gene: TRBV24-1
j_gene: TRBJ2-2
CDR3aa: CATSELQGNTGELFF

d_gene: NA
v_gene: TRBV28
j_gene: TRBJ1-5
CDR3aa: CASRVQGNQPQHF

d_gene: TRBD1
v_gene: TRBV7-9
j_gene: TRBJ2-5
CDR3aa: CASSILRDRGETQYF

d_gene: TRBD1
v_gene: TRBV19
j_gene: TRBJ1-2
CDR3aa: CASSIMGQNYGYTF

d_gene: TRBD2
v_gene: TRBV10-1
j_gene: TRBJ2-7
CDR3aa: CASSESGGALGGEQYF

d_gene: NA
v_gene: TRBV18
j_gene: TRBJ1-5
CDR3aa: CASSPATGRNQPQHF

d_gene: NA
v_gene: TRBV7-6
j_gene: TRBJ1-6
CDR3aa: CASSPTGVGDSPLHF

d_gene: TRBD1
v_gene: TRBV5-5
j_gene: TRBJ2-2
CDR3aa: CASRWDRGVGELFF

d_gene: NA
v_gene: TRBV6-6
j_gene: TRBJ2-7
CDR3aa: CASSYRQDHEQYF

d_gene: NA
v_gene: TRBV30
j_gene: TRBJ1-1
CDR3aa: CAWGLLGTEAFF

d_gene: TRBD1
v_gene: TRBV19
j_gene: TRBJ1-3
CDR3aa: CASSAGTATGNTIYF

d_gene: NA
v_gene: TRBV6-5
j_gene: TRBJ1-1
CDR3aa: CASSYGGGDTEAFF

d_gene: NA
v_gene: TRBV3-1/TRBV3-2
j_gene: TRBJ2-7
CDR3aa: CASSQGPLSYEQYF

d_gene: NA
v_gene: TRBV2
j_gene: TRBJ1-6
CDR3aa: CASSDGDRNSPLHF

d_gene: TRBD1
v_gene: TRBV19
j_gene: TRBJ1-6
CDR3aa: CASTGTGGAGWNSPLHF

d_gene: TRBD1
v_gene: TRBV5-1
j_gene: TRBJ1-4
CDR3aa: CASSKQLGTANEKLFF

d_gene: TRBD1
v_gene: TRBV29-1
j_gene: TRBJ1-1
CDR3aa: CSVRQGNTEAFF

d_gene: NA
v_gene: TRBV5-5
j_gene: TRBJ1-3
CDR3aa: CASSLEWGVNSGNTIYF

d_gene: TRBD2
v_gene: TRBV18
j_gene: TRBJ2-1
CDR3aa: CASSPQRLAGGKTYNEQFF

d_gene: TRBD1
v_gene: TRBV5-3
j_gene: TRBJ1-2
CDR3aa: CARSPRDRAAYNYGYTF

d_gene: NA
v_gene: TRBV19
j_gene: TRBJ2-5
CDR3aa: CASSVWRSEETQYF

d_gene: NA
v_gene: TRBV18
j_gene: TRBJ2-5
CDR3aa: CASSPPVAKETQYF

d_gene: TRBD2
v_gene: TRBV27
j_gene: TRBJ2-5
CDR3aa: CASSLSSSGVLYF

d_gene: TRBD1
v_gene: TRBV18
j_gene: TRBJ2-1
CDR3aa: CASSFSGTGANEQFF

d_gene: TRBD1
v_gene: TRBV6-1
j_gene: TRBJ1-1
CDR3aa: CASSEGTGLAEAFF

d_gene: TRBD1
v_gene: TRBV14
j_gene: TRBJ2-1
CDR3aa: CASSLRTGGNEQFF

d_gene: TRBD1
v_gene: TRBV5-1
j_gene: TRBJ1-1
CDR3aa: CASRTGVGAEAFF

d_gene: TRBD1
v_gene: TRBV18
j_gene: TRBJ1-6
CDR3aa: CASSGQGAYNSPLHF

d_gene: TRBD1
v_gene: TRBV19
j_gene: TRBJ1-6
CDR3aa: CASSIGRTGGGSYNSPLHF

d_gene: NA
v_gene: TRBV24-1
j_gene: TRBJ2-2
CDR3aa: CATSLLQGAGELFF

d_gene: TRBD2
v_gene: TRBV5-1
j_gene: TRBJ2-1
CDR3aa: CASSLMTSGGYNEQFF

d_gene: NA
v_gene: TRBV12-3/TRBV12-4
j_gene: TRBJ1-4
CDR3aa: CASSSTADEKLFF

d_gene: TRBD1
v_gene: TRBV2
j_gene: TRBJ1-3
CDR3aa: CASSGQGRNTIYF

d_gene: TRBD1
v_gene: TRBV28
j_gene: TRBJ1-1
CDR3aa: CASSLFLTGSTEAFF

d_gene: NA
v_gene: TRBV10-2
j_gene: TRBJ2-1
CDR3aa: CASSEMTHYNEQFF

d_gene: NA
v_gene: TRBV24-1
j_gene: TRBJ1-2
CDR3aa: CATSDGGDYGYTF

d_gene: NA
v_gene: TRBV6-1
j_gene: TRBJ1-5
CDR3aa: CASSESLGGPYSNQPQHF

d_gene: TRBD1
v_gene: TRBV11-3
j_gene: TRBJ2-3
CDR3aa: CASSPYTGASTDTQYF

d_gene: TRBD1
v_gene: TRBV9
j_gene: TRBJ1-3
CDR3aa: CASSAQGQGVNTIYF

d_gene: TRBD1
v_gene: TRBV19
j_gene: TRBJ1-5
CDR3aa: CASRDNRGNNQPQHF

d_gene: NA
v_gene: TRBV11-3
j_gene: TRBJ1-6
CDR3aa: CASSLEANSPLHF

d_gene: NA
v_gene: TRBV5-1
j_gene: TRBJ2-1
CDR3aa: CASTLLAGSWEQFF

d_gene: TRBD1
v_gene: TRBV18
j_gene: TRBJ1-2
CDR3aa: CASSPRGPVYGYTF

d_gene: TRBD1
v_gene: TRBV3-1/TRBV3-2
j_gene: TRBJ2-5
CDR3aa: CASSQGSRGETQYF

d_gene: TRBD2
v_gene: TRBV7-6
j_gene: TRBJ2-7
CDR3aa: CASSLESGGEQYF

d_gene: TRBD1
v_gene: TRBV18
j_gene: TRBJ1-2
CDR3aa: CASSRDRSNYGYTF

d_gene: NA
v_gene: TRBV7-9
j_gene: TRBJ2-1
CDR3aa: CASSLGSNEQFF

d_gene: NA
v_gene: TRBV3-1/TRBV3-2
j_gene: TRBJ1-5
CDR3aa: CASSSGGNQPQHF

d_gene: NA
v_gene: TRBV5-1
j_gene: TRBJ1-3
CDR3aa: CASSLHPGSPGNTIYF

d_gene: NA
v_gene: TRBV5-1
j_gene: TRBJ2-3
CDR3aa: CASSFAAGGDTQYF